This TCR beta chain was sequenced for a study of early T cells in non-severe SARS-CoV-2 infection. Study-level information: Chains were unpaired, as sequencing was done on bulk RNA from unsorted whole blood.

CDR1 is KGHSH and CDR2 is LQKENI in the germline V gene. There are 15 residues in the CDR3. The germline V and J ends were trimmed by 3 bases and 7 bases, with 18 bases remaining between them. This clonotype was found a few times. Unique molecular identifier tags were affixed to discrete cDNA molecules. TCRdb reprocessed the 5' RACE reads via MiXCR and lists one record per CDR3 protein. The table shows roughly 33,000 distinct CDR3 sequences, with about 5% occurring only once. The sequenced sample was whole blood. This chain uses TRBV18 with TRBJ1-1; D gene ambiguous. This receptor was taken from an adult who was a healthcare worker with PCR-confirmed SARS-CoV-2 infection or an uninfected control (not recorded which). Here the CDR3 DNA reads TGTGCCAGCTCACCGACCAGGACCTCAAACGGTGAAGCTTTCTTT. Translation: CASSPTRTSNGEAFF.